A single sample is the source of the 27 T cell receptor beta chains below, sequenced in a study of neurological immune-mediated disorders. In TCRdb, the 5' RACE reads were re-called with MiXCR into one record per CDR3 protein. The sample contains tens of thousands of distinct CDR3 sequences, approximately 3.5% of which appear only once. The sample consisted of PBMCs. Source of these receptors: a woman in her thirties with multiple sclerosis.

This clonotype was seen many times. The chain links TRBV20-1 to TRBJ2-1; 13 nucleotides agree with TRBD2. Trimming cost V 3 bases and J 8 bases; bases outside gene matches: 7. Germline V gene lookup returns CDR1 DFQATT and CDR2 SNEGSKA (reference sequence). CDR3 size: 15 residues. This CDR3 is CSASGGLAGSDEQFF. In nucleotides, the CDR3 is TGCAGTGCTAGCGGGGGACTAGCGGGGAGCGATGAGCAGTTCTTC.

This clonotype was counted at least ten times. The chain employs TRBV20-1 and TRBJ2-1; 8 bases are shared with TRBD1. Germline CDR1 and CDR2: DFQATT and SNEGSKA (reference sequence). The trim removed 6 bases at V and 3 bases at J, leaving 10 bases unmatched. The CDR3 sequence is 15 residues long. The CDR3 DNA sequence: TGCAGTGCCGAACAGACAGGGGTTTTCTACAATGAGCAGTTCTTC. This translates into CSAEQTGVFYNEQFF.

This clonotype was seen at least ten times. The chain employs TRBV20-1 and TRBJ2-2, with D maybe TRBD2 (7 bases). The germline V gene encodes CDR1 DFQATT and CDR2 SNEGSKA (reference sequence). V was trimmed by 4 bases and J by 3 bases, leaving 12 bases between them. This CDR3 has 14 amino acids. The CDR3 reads CSAKGGADTGELFF. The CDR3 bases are TGCAGTGCTAAGGGGGGGGCGGACACCGGGGAGCTGTTTTTT.

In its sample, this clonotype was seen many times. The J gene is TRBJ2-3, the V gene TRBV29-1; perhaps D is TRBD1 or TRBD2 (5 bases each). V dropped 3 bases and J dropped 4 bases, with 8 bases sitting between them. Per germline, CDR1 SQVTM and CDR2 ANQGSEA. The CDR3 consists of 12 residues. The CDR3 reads CSVDRDADTQYF. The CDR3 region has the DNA TGCAGCGTTGACAGGGACGCAGATACGCAGTATTTT.

The DNA of the CDR3 is TGCGCCAGCAGTGAGTCCTCCGGGACAGGGTCCCCCCAGTACTTC. Its protein is CASSESSGTGSPQYF. The gene calls are TRBV10-2 and TRBJ2-5, with 9 bases fitting TRBD1. Trimming cost V 0 bases and J 9 bases; bases outside gene matches: 8. The CDR3 length is 15 residues. From germline, CDR1 is WSHSY and CDR2 SAAADI.

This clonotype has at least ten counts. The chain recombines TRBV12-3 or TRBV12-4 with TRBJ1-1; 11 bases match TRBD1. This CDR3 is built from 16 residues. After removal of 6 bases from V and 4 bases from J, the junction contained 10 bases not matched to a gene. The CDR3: CASSTGQGAGSTEAFF. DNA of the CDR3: TGTGCCAGCAGCACTGGACAGGGGGCTGGGAGCACTGAAGCTTTCTTT.

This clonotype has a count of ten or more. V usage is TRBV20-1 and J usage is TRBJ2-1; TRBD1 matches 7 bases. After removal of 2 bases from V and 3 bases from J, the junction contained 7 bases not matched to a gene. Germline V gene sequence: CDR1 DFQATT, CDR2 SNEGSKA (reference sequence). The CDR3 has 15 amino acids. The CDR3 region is CSARKQGSLYNEQFF. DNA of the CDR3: TGCAGTGCTAGAAAACAGGGGTCGCTCTACAATGAGCAGTTCTTC.

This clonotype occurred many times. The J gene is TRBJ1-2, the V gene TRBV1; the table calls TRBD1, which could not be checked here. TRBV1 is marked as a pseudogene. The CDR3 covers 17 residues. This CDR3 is CTSSQGPVLGDRGGYTF. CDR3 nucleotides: TGCACCAGCAGCCAAGGTCCCGTTCTCGGGGACAGGGGTGGCTACACCTTC.

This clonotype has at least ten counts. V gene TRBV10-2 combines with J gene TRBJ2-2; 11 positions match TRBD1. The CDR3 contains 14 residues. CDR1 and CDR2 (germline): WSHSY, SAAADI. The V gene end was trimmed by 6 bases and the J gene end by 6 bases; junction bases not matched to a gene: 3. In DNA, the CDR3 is TGCGCCAGCAGGGGACAGGGGGTATCCGGGGAGCTGTTTTTT. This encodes CASRGQGVSGELFF.

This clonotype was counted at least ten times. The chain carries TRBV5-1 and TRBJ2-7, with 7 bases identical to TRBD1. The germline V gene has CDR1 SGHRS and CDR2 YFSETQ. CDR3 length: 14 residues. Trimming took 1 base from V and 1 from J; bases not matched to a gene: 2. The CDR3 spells CASSLSRGSYEQYF. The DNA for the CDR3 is TGCGCCAGCAGCTTGAGCAGGGGGTCCTACGAGCAGTACTTC. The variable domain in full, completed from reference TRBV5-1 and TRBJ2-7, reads KAGVTQTPRYLIKTRGQQVTLSCSPISGHRSVSWYQQTPGQGLQFLFEYFSETQRNKGNFPGRFSGRQFSNSRSEMNVSTLELGDSALYLCASSLSRGSYEQYFGPGTRLTVT.

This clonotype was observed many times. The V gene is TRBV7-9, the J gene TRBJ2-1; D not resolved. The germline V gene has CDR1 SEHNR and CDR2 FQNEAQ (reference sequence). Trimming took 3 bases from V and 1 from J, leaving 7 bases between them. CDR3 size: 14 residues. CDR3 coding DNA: TGTGCCAGCAGCTTGGGGTATTCCTACAATGAGCAGTTCTTC. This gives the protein CASSLGYSYNEQFF. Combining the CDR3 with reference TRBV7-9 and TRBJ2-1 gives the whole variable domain DTGVSQNPRHKITKRGQNVTFRCDPISEHNRLYWYRQTLGQGPEFLTYFQNEAQLEKSRLLSDRFSAERPKGSFSTLEIQRTEQGDSAMYLCASSLGYSYNEQFFGPGTRLTVL.

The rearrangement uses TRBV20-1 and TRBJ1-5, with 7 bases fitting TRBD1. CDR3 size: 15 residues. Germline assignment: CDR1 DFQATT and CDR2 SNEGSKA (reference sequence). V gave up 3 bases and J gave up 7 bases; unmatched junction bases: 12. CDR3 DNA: TGCAGTGCTAGCGATAGACAGGGAGGGGGGCAGCCCCAGCATTTT. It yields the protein CSASDRQGGGQPQHF.

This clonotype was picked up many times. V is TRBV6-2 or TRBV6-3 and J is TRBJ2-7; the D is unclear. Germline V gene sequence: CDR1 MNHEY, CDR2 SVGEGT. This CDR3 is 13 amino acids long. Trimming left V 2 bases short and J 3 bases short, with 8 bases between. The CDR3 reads CASSYQLGYEQYF. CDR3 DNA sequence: TGTGCCAGCAGTTACCAATTAGGCTACGAGCAGTACTTC.

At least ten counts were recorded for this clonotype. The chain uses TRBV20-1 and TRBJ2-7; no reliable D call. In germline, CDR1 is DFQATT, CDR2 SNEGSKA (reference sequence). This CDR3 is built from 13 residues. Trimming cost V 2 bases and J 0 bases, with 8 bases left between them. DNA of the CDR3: TGCAGTGCTAGAAGCAAGATCTCCTACGAGCAGTACTTC. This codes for CSARSKISYEQYF.

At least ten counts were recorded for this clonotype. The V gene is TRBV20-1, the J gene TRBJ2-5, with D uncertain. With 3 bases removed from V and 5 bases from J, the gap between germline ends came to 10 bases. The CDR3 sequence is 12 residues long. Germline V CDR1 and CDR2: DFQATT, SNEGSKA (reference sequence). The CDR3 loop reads CSASYLLETQYF. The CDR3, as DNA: TGCAGTGCTAGTTACCTGCTCGAGACCCAGTACTTC.

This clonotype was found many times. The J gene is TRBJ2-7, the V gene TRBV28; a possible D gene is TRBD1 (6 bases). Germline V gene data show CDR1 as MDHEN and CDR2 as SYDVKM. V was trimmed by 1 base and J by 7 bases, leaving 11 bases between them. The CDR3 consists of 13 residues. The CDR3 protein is CASSLSDRREQYF. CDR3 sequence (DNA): TGTGCCAGCAGTTTATCCGACAGGCGGGAGCAGTACTTC.

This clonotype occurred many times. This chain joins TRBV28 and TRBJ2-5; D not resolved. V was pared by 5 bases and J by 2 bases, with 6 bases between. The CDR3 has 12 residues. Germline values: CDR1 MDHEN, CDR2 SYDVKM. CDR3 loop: CASSAGQETQYF. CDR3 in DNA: TGTGCCAGCAGTGCCGGTCAAGAGACCCAGTACTTC.

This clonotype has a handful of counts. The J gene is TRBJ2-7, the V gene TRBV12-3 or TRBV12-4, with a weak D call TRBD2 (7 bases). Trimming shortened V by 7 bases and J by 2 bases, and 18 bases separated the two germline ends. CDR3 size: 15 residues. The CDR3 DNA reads TGTGCCAGCACCTTGGGGGGGGCAGCGGCCTACGAGCAGTACTTC. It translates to CASTLGGAAAYEQYF.

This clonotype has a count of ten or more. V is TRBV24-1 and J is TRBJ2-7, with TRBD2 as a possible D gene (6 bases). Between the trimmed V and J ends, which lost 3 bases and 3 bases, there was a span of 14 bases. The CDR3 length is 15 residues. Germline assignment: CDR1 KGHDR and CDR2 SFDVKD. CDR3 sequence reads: CATSDIPSAHYEQYF. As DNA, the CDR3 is TGTGCCACCAGTGATATTCCTAGCGCCCACTACGAGCAGTACTTC.

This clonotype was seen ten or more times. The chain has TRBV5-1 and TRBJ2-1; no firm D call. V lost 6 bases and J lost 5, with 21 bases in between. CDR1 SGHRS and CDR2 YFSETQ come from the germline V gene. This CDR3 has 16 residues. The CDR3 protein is CASNLASQMGNNEQFF. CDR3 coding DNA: TGCGCCAGCAACCTGGCTTCGCAGATGGGCAACAATGAGCAGTTCTTC.

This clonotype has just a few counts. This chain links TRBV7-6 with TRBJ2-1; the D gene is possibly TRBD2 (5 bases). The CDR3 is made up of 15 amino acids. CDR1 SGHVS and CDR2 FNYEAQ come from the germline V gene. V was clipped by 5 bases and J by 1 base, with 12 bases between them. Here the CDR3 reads CASSPISDSYNEQFF. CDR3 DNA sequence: TGTGCCAGCAGCCCTATTAGCGATTCCTACAATGAGCAGTTCTTC.

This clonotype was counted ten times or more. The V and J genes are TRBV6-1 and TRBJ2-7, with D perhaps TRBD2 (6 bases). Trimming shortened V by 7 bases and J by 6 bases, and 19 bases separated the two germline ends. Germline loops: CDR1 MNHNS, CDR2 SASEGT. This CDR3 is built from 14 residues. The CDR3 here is CASTLTGVWGEQYF. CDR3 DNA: TGTGCCAGCACTTTAACGGGGGTGTGGGGCGAGCAGTACTTC.

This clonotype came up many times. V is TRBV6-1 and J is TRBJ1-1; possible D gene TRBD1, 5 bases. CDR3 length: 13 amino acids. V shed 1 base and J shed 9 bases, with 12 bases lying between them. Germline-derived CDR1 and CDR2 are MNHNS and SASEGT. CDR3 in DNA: TGTGCCAGCAGTGAAGTCGGGACGGCTCAAGCTTTCTTT. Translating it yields CASSEVGTAQAFF.

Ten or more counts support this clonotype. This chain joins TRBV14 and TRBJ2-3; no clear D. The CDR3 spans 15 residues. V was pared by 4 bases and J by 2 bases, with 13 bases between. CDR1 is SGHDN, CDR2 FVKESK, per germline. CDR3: CASSPSAYNTDTQYF. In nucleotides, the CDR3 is TGTGCCAGCAGCCCTTCGGCTTACAACACAGATACGCAGTATTTT.

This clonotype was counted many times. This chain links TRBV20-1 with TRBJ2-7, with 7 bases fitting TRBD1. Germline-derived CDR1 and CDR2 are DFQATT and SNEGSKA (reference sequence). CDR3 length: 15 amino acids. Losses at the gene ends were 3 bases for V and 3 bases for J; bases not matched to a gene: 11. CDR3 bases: TGCAGTGCTAGCCGGCGAGGGACAGAGAACTACGAGCAGTACTTC. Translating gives CSASRRGTENYEQYF.

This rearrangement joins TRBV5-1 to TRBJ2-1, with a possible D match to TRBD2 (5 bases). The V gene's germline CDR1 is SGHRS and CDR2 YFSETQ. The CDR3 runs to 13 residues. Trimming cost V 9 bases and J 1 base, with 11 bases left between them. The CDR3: CANKRGSYNEQFF. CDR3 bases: TGCGCCAACAAACGGGGTTCCTACAATGAGCAGTTCTTC.

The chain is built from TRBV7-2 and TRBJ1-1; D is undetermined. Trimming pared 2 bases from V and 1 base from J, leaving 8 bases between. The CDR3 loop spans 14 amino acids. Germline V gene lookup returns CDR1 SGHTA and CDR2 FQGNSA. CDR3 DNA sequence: TGTGCCAGCAGCTTACTTGGCCCGAACACTGAAGCTTTCTTT. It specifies CASSLLGPNTEAFF.